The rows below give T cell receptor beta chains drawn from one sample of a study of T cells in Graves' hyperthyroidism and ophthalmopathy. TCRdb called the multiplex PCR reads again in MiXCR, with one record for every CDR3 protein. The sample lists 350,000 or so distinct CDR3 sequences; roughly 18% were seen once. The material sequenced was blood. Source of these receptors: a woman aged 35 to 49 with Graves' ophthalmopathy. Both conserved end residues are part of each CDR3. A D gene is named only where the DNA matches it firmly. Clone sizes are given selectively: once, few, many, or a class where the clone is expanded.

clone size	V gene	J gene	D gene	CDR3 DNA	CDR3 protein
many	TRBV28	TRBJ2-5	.	TGTGCCAGCAGTTTAGGAGGGCCTTACGGGGAGACCCAGTACTTC	CASSLGGPYGETQYF
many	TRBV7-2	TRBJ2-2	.	TGTGCCAGCAGCTTACGACTGGTCACCGGGGAGCTGTTTTTT	CASSLRLVTGELFF
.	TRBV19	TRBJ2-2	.	TGTGCCAGTAGTATAGGAGGTCTAGATCACACCGGGGAGCTGTTTTTT	CASSIGGLDHTGELFF
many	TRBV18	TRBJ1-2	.	TGTGCCAGCTCACCCCGCGCGACACCTAACTATGGCTACACCTTC	CASSPRATPNYGYTF
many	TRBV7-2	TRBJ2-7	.	TGTGCCAGCAGCTTAATGTTAGGCAGCTCCTACGAGCAGTACTTC	CASSLMLGSSYEQYF
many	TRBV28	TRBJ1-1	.	TGTGCCAGCAGCCCCGGGAACAGGGCCTACACTGAAGCTTTCTTT	CASSPGNRAYTEAFF
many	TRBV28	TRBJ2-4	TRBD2	TGTGCCAGCAGTCGTCTAGCGGGAGTAGCCAAAAACATTCAGTACTTC	CASSRLAGVAKNIQYF
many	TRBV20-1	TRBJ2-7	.	TGCAGTGCTAGGCCCCAGTGGGAGGAGCAGTACTTC	CSARPQWEEQYF
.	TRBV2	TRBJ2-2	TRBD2	TGTGCCAGCAGGCGGGTAGCGGGATCCGGGGAGCTGTTTTTT	CASRRVAGSGELFF
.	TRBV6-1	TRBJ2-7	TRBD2	TGTGCCAGCAATACGATCGGGGGGGACTACGAGCAGTACTTC	CASNTIGGDYEQYF
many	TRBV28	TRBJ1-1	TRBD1	TGTGCCAGCCAGACAGGGAGGAACACTGAAGCTTTCTTT	CASQTGRNTEAFF
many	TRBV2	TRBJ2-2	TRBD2	TGTGCCAGCAGTGCTAGTAGCGGGAGGGGCACCGGGGAGCTGTTTTTT	CASSASSGRGTGELFF
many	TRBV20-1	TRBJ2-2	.	TGCAGTGTCCGATCCCGGCAGAACACCGGGGAGCTGTTTTTT	CSVRSRQNTGELFF
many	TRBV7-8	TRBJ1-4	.	TGTGCCAGCAGACTACAGGGTGGGAACCTTAATGAAAAACTGTTTTTT	CASRLQGGNLNEKLFF
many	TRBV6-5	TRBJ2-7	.	TGTGCCAGCAGTTACGACAGTTACGAGCAGTACTTC	CASSYDSYEQYF
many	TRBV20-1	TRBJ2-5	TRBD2	TGCAGTGCCAATCGGGCTAGCGGGCCTACCCTAGGGGGGGAGACCCAGTACTTC	CSANRASGPTLGGETQYF
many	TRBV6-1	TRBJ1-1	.	TGTGCCGGCAGAGGTTATCAGAGCACTGAAGCTTTCTTT	CAGRGYQSTEAFF
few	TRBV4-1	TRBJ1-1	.	TGCGCCAGCAGCAGAGTAGAGACAGTGAACACTGAAGCTTTCTTT	CASSRVETVNTEAFF
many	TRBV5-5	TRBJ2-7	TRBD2	TGTGCCAGCAGCACAACTAGCGGCGCCTACGAGCAGTACTTC	CASSTTSGAYEQYF
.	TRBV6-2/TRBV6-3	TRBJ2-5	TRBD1	TGTGCCAGCAGTTACTCGGCCGGGACAGGGCTGAAGACCCAGTACTTC	CASSYSAGTGLKTQYF
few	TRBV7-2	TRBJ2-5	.	TGTGCCAGCGCGGGAGAGGGGGGGGAGACCCAGTACTTC	CASAGEGGETQYF
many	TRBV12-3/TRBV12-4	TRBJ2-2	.	TGTGCCAGCAGTTTTCCCCCCCCCGGGGAGCTGTTTTTT	CASSFPPPGELFF
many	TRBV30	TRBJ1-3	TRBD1	TGTGCCTGGAAACGGGACAGGGGGCCTGGAAACACCATATATTTT	CAWKRDRGPGNTIYF
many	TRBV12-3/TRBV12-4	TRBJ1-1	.	TGTGCCAGCAGTTTTCTTGTCCCGGCATCGAACACTGAAGCTTTCTTT	CASSFLVPASNTEAFF
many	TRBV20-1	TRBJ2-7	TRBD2	TGCAGTGCTAGAGATGCCTTTAGCGGGAGGGCGGCCGAGCAGTACTTC	CSARDAFSGRAAEQYF
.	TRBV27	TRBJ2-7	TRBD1	TGTGCCAGCAGTTTACATGGGACAGGCGCCGAGCAGTACTTC	CASSLHGTGAEQYF
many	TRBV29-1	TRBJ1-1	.	TGCAGCGTTGCTGAGGGGATGAACACTGAAGCTTTCTTT	CSVAEGMNTEAFF
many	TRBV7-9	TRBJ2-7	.	TGTGCCAGCAGCCCCGTCTGGGACTACGAGCAGTACTTC	CASSPVWDYEQYF
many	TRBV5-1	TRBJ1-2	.	TGCGCCAGCAGCTCGACAGAGGACTATGGCTGCACCTTC	CASSSTEDYGCTF
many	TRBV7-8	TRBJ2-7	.	TGTGCCAGCGGCGGGGAGCAAATTGCCTACGAGCAGTACTTC	CASGGEQIAYEQYF
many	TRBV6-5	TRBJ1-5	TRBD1	TGTGCCAGCGAGATGGGACAGTATAGCAATCAGCCCCAGCATTTT	CASEMGQYSNQPQHF